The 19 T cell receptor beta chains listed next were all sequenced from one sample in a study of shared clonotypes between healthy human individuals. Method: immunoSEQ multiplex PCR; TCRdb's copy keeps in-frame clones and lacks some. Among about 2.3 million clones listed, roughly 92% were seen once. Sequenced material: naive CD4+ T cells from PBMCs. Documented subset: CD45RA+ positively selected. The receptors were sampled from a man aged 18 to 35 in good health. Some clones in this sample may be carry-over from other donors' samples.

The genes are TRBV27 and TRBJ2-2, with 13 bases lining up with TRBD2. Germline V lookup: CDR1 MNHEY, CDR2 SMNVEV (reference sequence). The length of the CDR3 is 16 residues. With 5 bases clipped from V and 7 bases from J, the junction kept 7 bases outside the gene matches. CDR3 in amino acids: CASSLWTSGSDGELFF. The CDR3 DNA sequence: TGTGCCAGCAGTCTGTGGACTAGCGGGAGCGACGGGGAGCTGTTTTTT.

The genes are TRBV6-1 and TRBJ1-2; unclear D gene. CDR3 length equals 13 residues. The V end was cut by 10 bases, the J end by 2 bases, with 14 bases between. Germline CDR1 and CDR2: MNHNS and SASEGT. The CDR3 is CAIRLRQNYGYTF. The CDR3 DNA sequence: TGTGCCATCCGGCTTCGGCAGAACTATGGCTACACCTTC.

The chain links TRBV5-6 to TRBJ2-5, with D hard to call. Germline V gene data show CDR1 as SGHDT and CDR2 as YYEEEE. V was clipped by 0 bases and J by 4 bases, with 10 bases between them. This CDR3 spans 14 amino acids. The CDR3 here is CASSLDSRIETQYF. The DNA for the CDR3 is TGTGCCAGCAGCTTGGACTCAAGGATAGAGACCCAGTACTTC.

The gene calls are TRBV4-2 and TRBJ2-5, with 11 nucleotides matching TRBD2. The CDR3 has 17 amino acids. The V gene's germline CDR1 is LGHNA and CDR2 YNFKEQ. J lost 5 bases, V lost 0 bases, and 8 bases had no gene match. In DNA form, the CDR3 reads TGTGCCAGCAGCCAAGATTTACTAGCGGGAGTGGGTGAGACCCAGTACTTC. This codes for CASSQDLLAGVGETQYF.

CDR3: CASSRQRDRFSNQPQHF. Written as DNA, the CDR3 is TGTGCCAGTAGCCGTCAGAGGGACAGATTTAGCAATCAGCCCCAGCATTTT. The chain recombines TRBV19 with TRBJ1-5, with 7 positions matching TRBD1. V shed 6 bases and J 0 bases; nucleotides not matched to a gene: 11. Germline V gene sequence: CDR1 LNHDA, CDR2 SQIVND (reference sequence). The CDR3 length is 17 residues. Looking up the rest from reference TRBV19 and TRBJ1-5 gives the full variable domain: DGGITQSPKYLFRKEGQNVTLSCEQNLNHDAMYWYRQDPGQGLRLIYYSQIVNDFQKGDIAEGYSVSREKKESFPLTVTSAQKNPTAFYLCASSRQRDRFSNQPQHFGDGTRLSIL.

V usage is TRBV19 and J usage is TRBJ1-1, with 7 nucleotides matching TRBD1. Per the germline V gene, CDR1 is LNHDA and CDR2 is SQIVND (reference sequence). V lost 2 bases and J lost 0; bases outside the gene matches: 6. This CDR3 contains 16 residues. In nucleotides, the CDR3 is TGTGCCAGTAGTATAATAGGGGGCTCCATGAACACTGAAGCTTTCTTT. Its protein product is CASSIIGGSMNTEAFF.

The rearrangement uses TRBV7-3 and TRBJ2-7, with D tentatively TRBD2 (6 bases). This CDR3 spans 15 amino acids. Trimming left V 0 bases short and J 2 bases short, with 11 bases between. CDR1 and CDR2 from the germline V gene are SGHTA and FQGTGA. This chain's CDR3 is CASSLTAAGTYEQYF. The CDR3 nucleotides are TGTGCCAGCAGCTTAACGGCTGCGGGGACCTACGAGCAGTACTTC.

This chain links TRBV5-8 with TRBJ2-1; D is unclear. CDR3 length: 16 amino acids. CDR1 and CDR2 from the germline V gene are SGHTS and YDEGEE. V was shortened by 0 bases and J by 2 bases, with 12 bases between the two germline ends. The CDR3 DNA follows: TGTGCCAGCAGCTTGGCCCCTCCGGCAGCCTACAATGAGCAGTTCTTC. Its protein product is CASSLAPPAAYNEQFF.

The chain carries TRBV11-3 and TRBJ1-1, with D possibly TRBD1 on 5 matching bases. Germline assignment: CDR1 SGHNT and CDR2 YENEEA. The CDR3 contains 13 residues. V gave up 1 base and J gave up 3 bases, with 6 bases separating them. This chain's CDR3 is CASSLAGDTEAFF. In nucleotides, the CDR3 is TGTGCCAGCAGCTTAGCGGGGGACACTGAAGCTTTCTTT.

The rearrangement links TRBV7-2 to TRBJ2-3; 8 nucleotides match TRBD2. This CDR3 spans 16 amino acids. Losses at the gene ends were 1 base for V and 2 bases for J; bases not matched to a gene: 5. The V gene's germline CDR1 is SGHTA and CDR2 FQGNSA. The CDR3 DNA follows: TGTGCCAGCAGCTTAGGGGACGGGAGGGACACAGATACGCAGTATTTT. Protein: CASSLGDGRDTDTQYF. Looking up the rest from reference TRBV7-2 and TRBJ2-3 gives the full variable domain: GAGVSQSPSNKVTEKGKDVELRCDPISGHTALYWYRQSLGQGLEFLIYFQGNSAPDKSGLPSDRFSAERTGGSVSTLTIQRTQQEDSAVYLCASSLGDGRDTDTQYFGPGTRLTVL.

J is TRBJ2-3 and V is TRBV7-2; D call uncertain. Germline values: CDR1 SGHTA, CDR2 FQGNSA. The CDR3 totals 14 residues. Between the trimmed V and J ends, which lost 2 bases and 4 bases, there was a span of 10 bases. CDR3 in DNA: TGTGCCAGCAGCTTAAGCTCCGGTCCAGATACGCAGTATTTT. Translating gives CASSLSSGPDTQYF. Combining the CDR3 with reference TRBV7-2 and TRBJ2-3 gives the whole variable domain GAGVSQSPSNKVTEKGKDVELRCDPISGHTALYWYRQSLGQGLEFLIYFQGNSAPDKSGLPSDRFSAERTGGSVSTLTIQRTQQEDSAVYLCASSLSSGPDTQYFGPGTRLTVL.

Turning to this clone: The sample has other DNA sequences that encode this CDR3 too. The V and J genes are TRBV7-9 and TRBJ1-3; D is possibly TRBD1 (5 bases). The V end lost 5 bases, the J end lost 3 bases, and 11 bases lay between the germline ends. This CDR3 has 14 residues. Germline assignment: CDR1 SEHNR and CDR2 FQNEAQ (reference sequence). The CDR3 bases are TGTGCCAGCAGCCCGGGGGGGAGTGGAAACACCATATATTTT. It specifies CASSPGGSGNTIYF. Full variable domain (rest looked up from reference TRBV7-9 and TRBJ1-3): DTGVSQNPRHKITKRGQNVTFRCDPISEHNRLYWYRQTLGQGPEFLTYFQNEAQLEKSRLLSDRFSAERPKGSFSTLEIQRTEQGDSAMYLCASSPGGSGNTIYFGEGSWLTVV.

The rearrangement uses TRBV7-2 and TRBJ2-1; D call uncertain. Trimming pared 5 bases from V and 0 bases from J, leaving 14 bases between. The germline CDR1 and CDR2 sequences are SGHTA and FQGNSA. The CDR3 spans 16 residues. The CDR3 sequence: CASSPRAQSSYNEQFF. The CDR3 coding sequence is TGTGCCAGCAGCCCCCGGGCCCAAAGCTCCTACAATGAGCAGTTCTTC.

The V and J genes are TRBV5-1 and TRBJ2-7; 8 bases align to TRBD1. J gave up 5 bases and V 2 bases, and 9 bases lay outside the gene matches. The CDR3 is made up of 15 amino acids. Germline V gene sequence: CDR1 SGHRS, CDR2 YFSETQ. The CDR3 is CASSFVTGGMDEQYF. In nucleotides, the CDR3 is TGCGCCAGCAGCTTTGTAACAGGGGGTATGGACGAGCAGTACTTC.

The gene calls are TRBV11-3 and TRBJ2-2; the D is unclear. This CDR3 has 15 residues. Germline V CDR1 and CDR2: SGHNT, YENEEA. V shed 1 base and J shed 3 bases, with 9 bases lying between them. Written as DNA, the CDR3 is TGTGCCAGCAGCTTAGTCGGGTTTGACACCGGGGAGCTGTTTTTT. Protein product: CASSLVGFDTGELFF.

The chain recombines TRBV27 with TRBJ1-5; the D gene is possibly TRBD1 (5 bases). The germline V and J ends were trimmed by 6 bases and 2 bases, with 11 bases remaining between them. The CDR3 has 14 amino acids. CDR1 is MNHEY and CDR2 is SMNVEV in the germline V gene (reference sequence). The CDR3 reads CASRLGAGNQPQHF. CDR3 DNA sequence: TGTGCCAGCAGGTTAGGGGCGGGCAATCAGCCCCAGCATTTT.

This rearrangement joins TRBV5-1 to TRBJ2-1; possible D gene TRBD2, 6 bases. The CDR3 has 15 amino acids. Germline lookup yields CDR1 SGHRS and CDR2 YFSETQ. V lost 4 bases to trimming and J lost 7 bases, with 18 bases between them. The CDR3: CASSALSGSGNEQFF. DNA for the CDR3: TGCGCCAGCAGCGCACTATCCGGGAGTGGTAATGAGCAGTTCTTC.

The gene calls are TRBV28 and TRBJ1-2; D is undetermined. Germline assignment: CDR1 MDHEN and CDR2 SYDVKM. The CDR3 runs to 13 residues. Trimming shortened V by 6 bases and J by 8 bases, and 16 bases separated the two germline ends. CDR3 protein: CASSPLGLRGYTF. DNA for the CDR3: TGTGCCAGCAGCCCTCTCGGTTTAAGGGGCTACACCTTC.

The CDR3: CASSQFDCFGNQPQHF. Here the CDR3 DNA reads TGCGCCAGCAGTCAATTCGACTGTTTTGGCAATCAGCCCCAGCATTTT. The chain joins TRBV23-1 to TRBJ1-5; D unclear. TRBV23-1 is labeled an ORF, and its function is uncertain. V lost 1 base, J lost 2 bases, and 12 bases lay in between. The CDR3 loop spans 16 amino acids.